This T cell receptor beta chain comes out of a study of blood T cell repertoires in COVID-19. Looking at the study overall: Material from acute and convalescent COVID-19 was sourced from the United States, Italy and Spain.

Generated by immunoSEQ multiplex PCR, the TCRdb table keeps only in-frame clones and is missing some. The sample shows tens of thousands of clones, roughly 90% of them seen only once. Trimming cost V 5 bases and J 0 bases, with 16 bases left between them. This CDR3 region has 16 residues. Germline-derived CDR1 and CDR2 are SGHNT and YYREEE (reference sequence). The sample taken for sequencing was peripheral blood. The rearrangement uses TRBV5-4 and TRBJ2-3, with TRBD1 as a possible D gene (6 bases). The sequence was obtained from a man aged 50 or older with active COVID-19. CDR3 sequence: CASSSKRQASTDTQYF. The CDR3 DNA reads as TGTGCCAGCAGTTCCAAGCGACAGGCTAGCACAGATACGCAGTATTTT.